This TCR beta chain was found in a study of CD8+ T cells in alopecia areata. The study, taken as a whole, reports: Resident alphabeta T cells of normal skin are also sequenced in scalp samples. Among the top 100, expanded CD8+ clones, as well as scalp clonality, were significantly decreased by tofacitinib.

As concerns this clone: Its antigen remains unidentified.

Germline values: CDR1 SQVTM, CDR2 ANQGSEA. The V end lost 2 bases, the J end lost 4 bases, and 11 bases lay between the germline ends. This CDR3 comprises 13 residues. Treatment meaning: oral pan-JAK inhibitor, 5-10 mg twice daily. Extraction of RNA preceded its reverse transcription into cDNA, which served as the sequencing template. Assay: immunoSEQ multiplex PCR; the TCRdb copy retains only in-frame clones and omits some. Of 180,000 or so clones listed, nearly 60% are singletons. Sequences were derived from CD4+ T cells sorted from blood, sampled at week 24, from a patient treated with tofacitinib. The source is a human donor with alopecia areata. This chain connects TRBV29-1 to TRBJ1-1; D not resolved. The CDR3 DNA reads as TGCAGCGTTGAAATCTTGGGAGGCACTGAAGCTTTCTTT. Encoded protein: CSVEILGGTEAFF.